These 25 T cell receptor beta chains were sequenced from one sample in a study of shared clonotypes between healthy human individuals. Positively selected for CCR7, the CD45RO-negative cells used as naive CD8 cells excluded terminally differentiated effector memory CD45RA+ cells. Clones were sequenced by immunoSEQ multiplex PCR, and TCRdb holds only the in-frame ones, with some missing. Found here are some 2.1 million clones, 93% of them singletons; the top ten hold about 1.7%. Sequences were obtained from naive CD8+ T cells from PBMCs. Every receptor here comes from a man younger than 35 in good health. Some clones in this sample may be carry-over from other donors' samples.

Concerning this clone itself: This CDR3 is also generated by other DNA sequences in the sample. V gene TRBV30 combines with J gene TRBJ2-1, with unresolved D. Trimming took off 1 base at V and 9 bases at J, with 7 bases between the two ends. Germline V gives CDR1 GTSNPN, CDR2 SVGIG (reference sequence). This CDR3 has 11 amino acids. The CDR3 bases are TGTGCCTGGAGTGCTGGGGTTGAGCAGTTCTTC. Translated: CAWSAGVEQFF. Full variable domain (remainder filled in from reference TRBV30 and TRBJ2-1): SQTIHQWPATLVQPVGSPLSLECTVEGTSNPNLYWYRQAAGRGLQLLFYSVGIGQISSEVPQNLSASRPQDRQFILSSKKLLLSDSGFYLCAWSAGVEQFFGPGTRLTVL.

The chain couples TRBV4-3 to TRBJ2-5; D is perhaps TRBD2 (5 bases). CDR3 length: 15 residues. Per germline, CDR1 LGHNA and CDR2 YSLEER. Trimming removed 0 bases at V and 4 bases at J, with 12 bases between. CDR3 coding DNA: TGCGCCAGCAGCCAAGATCGACGCGGACTAGAGACCCAGTACTTC. Residues: CASSQDRRGLETQYF.

The chain combines TRBV19 with TRBJ2-1, with a possible D match to TRBD2 (6 bases). Trimming removed 6 bases from V and 4 bases from J, with 10 bases in between. CDR3 length: 13 amino acids. Germline V gene sequence: CDR1 LNHDA, CDR2 SQIVND (reference sequence). The CDR3 coding sequence is TGTGCCAGTAGGGGAGCGGGTTACAATGAGCAGTTCTTC. Encoded protein: CASRGAGYNEQFF.

This chain joins TRBV9 and TRBJ2-7, with D perhaps assigned TRBD1 or TRBD2 (5 bases each). Trimming pared 4 bases from V and 6 bases from J, leaving 17 bases between. CDR1 is SGDLS and CDR2 is YYNGEE in the germline V gene. CDR3 size: 14 residues. CDR3 amino acids: CASSSTGATGEQYF. The CDR3 bases are TGTGCCAGCAGCTCAACCGGGGCCACAGGCGAGCAGTACTTC.

V and J are TRBV28 and TRBJ2-3; D possibly corresponds to TRBD2 (9 bases). Trimming shortened V by 6 bases and J by 4 bases, and 20 bases separated the two germline ends. The CDR3 covers 16 residues. In germline, CDR1 is MDHEN, CDR2 SYDVKM. The CDR3 spells CASSGTGGRVADTQYF. The DNA for the CDR3 is TGTGCCAGCAGCGGGACAGGCGGGAGGGTGGCAGATACGCAGTATTTT.

The chain has TRBV29-1 and TRBJ2-7, with 7 bases lining up with TRBD2. Germline V gene data show CDR1 as SQVTM and CDR2 as ANQGSEA. This CDR3 has 15 amino acids. After removal of 5 bases from V and 3 bases from J, the junction contained 13 bases not matched to a gene. The CDR3 DNA reads TGCAGCGTTTACTTAAGCGGGATGCCTCACTACGAGCAGTACTTC. Translated: CSVYLSGMPHYEQYF.

The chain recombines TRBV13 with TRBJ1-4, with D hard to call. CDR3 length: 13 amino acids. V lost 5 bases, J lost 5 bases, and 9 bases lay in between. The germline V gene has CDR1 PRHDT and CDR2 FYEKMQ (reference sequence). CDR3 coding DNA: TGTGCCAGCAGCAAAGGAATAAATGAAAAACTGTTTTTT. Translated: CASSKGINEKLFF.

The genes are TRBV28 and TRBJ1-5; perhaps TRBD1 as D (5 bases). The germline V gene has CDR1 MDHEN and CDR2 SYDVKM. CDR3 length equals 15 residues. V lost 6 bases and J 6 bases, leaving 18 bases between the germline ends. CDR3 sequence: CASSLRRDFGQPQHF. CDR3 in DNA: TGTGCCAGCAGCCTGAGGCGGGACTTCGGTCAGCCCCAGCATTTT.

The chain carries TRBV29-1 and TRBJ2-1; D unclear. Trimming left V 1 base short and J 0 bases short, with 19 bases between. This CDR3 comprises 18 residues. Germline CDR1 is SQVTM and CDR2 is ANQGSEA. Written as DNA, the CDR3 is TGCAGCGTTGAAGGGCAAGGACGTCCGGTGGGCTCCTACAATGAGCAGTTCTTC. It yields the protein CSVEGQGRPVGSYNEQFF.

The chain combines TRBV6-6 with TRBJ2-7; a possible D gene is TRBD1 (6 bases). This CDR3 contains 13 residues. Trimming stripped 7 bases from V and 1 base from J, with 11 bases between. In germline, CDR1 is MNHNY, CDR2 SVGAGI (reference sequence). The CDR3 DNA reads as TGTGCCAGCACCGGACAGCCGTCCTACGAGCAGTACTTC. This gives the protein CASTGQPSYEQYF.

V and J are TRBV21-1 and TRBJ2-7; the DNA was not used to check the table's D call, TRBD1. TRBV21-1 is described as a pseudogene. The CDR3 covers 12 residues. The CDR3 spells CASSSLGQRKYF. The CDR3 DNA is TGTGCCAGCAGCTCCTTGGGGCAAAGAAAGTACTTC.

V usage is TRBV29-1 and J usage is TRBJ1-1; 7 bases align to TRBD1. The germline V gene has CDR1 SQVTM and CDR2 ANQGSEA. The CDR3 runs to 15 residues. J gave up 1 base and V 6 bases, and 11 bases lay outside the gene matches. Here the CDR3 DNA reads TGCAGCGTGGGGGAGACAGGGTCTGGGAACACTGAAGCTTTCTTT. This encodes CSVGETGSGNTEAFF.

The rearrangement joins TRBV27 to TRBJ2-2; D perhaps matches TRBD2 (5 bases). The CDR3 is made up of 17 amino acids. Germline values: CDR1 MNHEY, CDR2 SMNVEV (reference sequence). V was clipped by 2 bases and J by 3 bases, with 16 bases between them. The CDR3 is CASSLAVDSVYTGELFF. The CDR3 DNA is TGTGCCAGCAGTTTAGCGGTGGATAGCGTCTACACCGGGGAGCTGTTTTTT.

The chain is built from TRBV10-3 and TRBJ1-2; tentatively, D is TRBD1 (5 bases). V was trimmed by 3 bases and J by 2 bases, leaving 16 bases between them. The CDR3 contains 16 residues. Germline V gives CDR1 ENHRY, CDR2 SYGVKD. The CDR3 is CAISEEGLPGNYGYTF. The CDR3 DNA reads TGTGCCATCAGTGAAGAGGGTCTCCCAGGGAACTATGGCTACACCTTC.

This clone was counted a single time. In nucleotides, the CDR3 is TGCGCCAGCAGCCACCGGGACAGGCCCTACGAGCAGTACTTC. It is translated as CASSHRDRPYEQYF. The rearrangement joins TRBV5-1 to TRBJ2-7; 8 bases map to TRBD1. The CDR3 consists of 14 residues. CDR1 is SGHRS, CDR2 YFSETQ, per germline. J was trimmed by 2 bases and V by 4 bases; bases with no gene match: 5. The full variable domain, completed using reference TRBV5-1 and TRBJ2-7, is KAGVTQTPRYLIKTRGQQVTLSCSPISGHRSVSWYQQTPGQGLQFLFEYFSETQRNKGNFPGRFSGRQFSNSRSEMNVSTLELGDSALYLCASSHRDRPYEQYFGPGTRLTVT.

The CDR3 sequence: CASSSFTSNYGYTF. CDR3 DNA: TGTGCCAGCAGCAGTTTCACATCTAACTATGGCTACACCTTC. The V and J genes are TRBV5-6 and TRBJ1-2, with D unresolved. Trimming pared 4 bases from V and 0 bases from J, leaving 10 bases between. The CDR3 covers 14 residues. Germline-derived CDR1 and CDR2 are SGHDT and YYEEEE.

V gene TRBV28 combines with J gene TRBJ2-7; unclear D gene. The CDR3 runs to 12 residues. Trimming took off 4 bases at V and 1 base at J, with 5 bases between the two ends. Germline V gives CDR1 MDHEN, CDR2 SYDVKM. CDR3 DNA sequence: TGTGCCAGCAGTTCCTATTCCTACGAGCAGTACTTC. Protein: CASSSYSYEQYF.

V usage is TRBV19 and J usage is TRBJ2-7, with a possible D match to TRBD2 (6 bases). In germline, CDR1 is LNHDA, CDR2 SQIVND (reference sequence). CDR3 length: 14 amino acids. The V end was cut by 5 bases, the J end by 7 bases, with 18 bases between. The CDR3 DNA is TGTGCCAGTAGTGCTGCCAGGGTGGGGGGTGAGCAGTACTTC. This translates into CASSAARVGGEQYF. The whole variable domain, filled in from reference TRBV19 and TRBJ2-7, reads DGGITQSPKYLFRKEGQNVTLSCEQNLNHDAMYWYRQDPGQGLRLIYYSQIVNDFQKGDIAEGYSVSREKKESFPLTVTSAQKNPTAFYLCASSAARVGGEQYFGPGTRLTVT.

The chain is built from TRBV27 and TRBJ2-7; D ambiguous. The ends were cut back, 5 bases at V and 0 bases at J, with 8 bases in the middle. The CDR3 totals 13 residues. Germline values: CDR1 MNHEY, CDR2 SMNVEV (reference sequence). CDR3 nucleotides: TGTGCCAGCAGTCCCCGTCACTCCTACGAGCAGTACTTC. Protein product: CASSPRHSYEQYF.

The V and J genes are TRBV10-3 and TRBJ2-5, with D perhaps given as TRBD1 or TRBD2 (5 bases each). Germline CDR1 is ENHRY and CDR2 is SYGVKD. The V end lost 6 bases, the J end lost 3 bases, and 11 bases lay between the germline ends. The CDR3 is 13 amino acids. Here the CDR3 reads CAIRGTLEETQYF. The CDR3 DNA reads as TGTGCCATCAGGGGGACCCTGGAAGAGACCCAGTACTTC.

The genes are TRBV27 and TRBJ2-1; D possibly matches TRBD1 or TRBD2 (5 bases each). CDR1 and CDR2 from the germline V gene are MNHEY and SMNVEV (reference sequence). Trimming shortened V by 5 bases and J by 2 bases, and 10 bases separated the two germline ends. The CDR3 has 14 residues. The CDR3 loop is CASSAPGPYNEQFF. The CDR3, as DNA: TGTGCCAGCAGTGCCCCGGGACCCTACAATGAGCAGTTCTTC.

CDR3 in amino acids: CASSVASTGGGTGELFF. The DNA of the CDR3 is TGTGCCAGCAGCGTAGCTAGTACAGGCGGCGGCACCGGGGAGCTGTTTTTT. The rearrangement joins TRBV9 to TRBJ2-2, with TRBD1 as a possible D gene (5 bases). The germline V gene has CDR1 SGDLS and CDR2 YYNGEE. V shed 0 bases and J shed 4 bases, with 16 bases lying between them. The CDR3 spans 17 residues.

The chain employs TRBV10-3 and TRBJ2-4; D remains ambiguous. Between the trimmed V and J ends, which lost 0 bases and 0 bases, there was a span of 9 bases. There are 16 residues in the CDR3. Germline lookup yields CDR1 ENHRY and CDR2 SYGVKD. CDR3 nucleotides: TGTGCCATCAGTGAGTCGAGTGTCGGAGCCAAAAACATTCAGTACTTC. As protein: CAISESSVGAKNIQYF.

This sequence joins TRBV10-3 and TRBJ2-3; D is possibly TRBD2 (5 bases). The germline V and J ends were trimmed by 0 bases and 4 bases, with 8 bases remaining between them. The length of the CDR3 is 14 residues. CDR1 is ENHRY, CDR2 SYGVKD, per germline. The CDR3, as DNA: TGTGCCATCAGTGAGTCGAGGGCTGCAGATACGCAGTATTTT. The encoded protein is CAISESRAADTQYF.

For the CDR3, the DNA is TGCGCCAGCAGCCGACTACTAGCTACCACAGATACGCAGTATTTT. Its protein product is CASSRLLATTDTQYF. The chain is built from TRBV4-3 and TRBJ2-3, with D possibly TRBD2 on 6 matching bases. This CDR3 is built from 15 residues. The V gene's germline CDR1 is LGHNA and CDR2 YSLEER. Trimming removed 4 bases from V and 2 bases from J, with 13 bases in between.